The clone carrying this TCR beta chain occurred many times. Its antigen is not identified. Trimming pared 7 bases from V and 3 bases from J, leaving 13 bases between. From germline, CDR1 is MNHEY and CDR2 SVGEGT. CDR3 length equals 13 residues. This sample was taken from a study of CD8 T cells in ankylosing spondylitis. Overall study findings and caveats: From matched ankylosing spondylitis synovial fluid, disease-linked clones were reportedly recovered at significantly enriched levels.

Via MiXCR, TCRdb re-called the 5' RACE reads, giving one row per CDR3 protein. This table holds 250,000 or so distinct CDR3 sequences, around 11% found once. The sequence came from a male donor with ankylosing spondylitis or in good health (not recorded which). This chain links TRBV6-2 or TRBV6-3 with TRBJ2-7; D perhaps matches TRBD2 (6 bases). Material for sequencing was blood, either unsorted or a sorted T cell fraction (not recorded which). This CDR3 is CASKLGTYYEQYF. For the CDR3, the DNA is TGTGCCAGCAAGCTAGGGACTTACTACGAGCAGTACTTC.